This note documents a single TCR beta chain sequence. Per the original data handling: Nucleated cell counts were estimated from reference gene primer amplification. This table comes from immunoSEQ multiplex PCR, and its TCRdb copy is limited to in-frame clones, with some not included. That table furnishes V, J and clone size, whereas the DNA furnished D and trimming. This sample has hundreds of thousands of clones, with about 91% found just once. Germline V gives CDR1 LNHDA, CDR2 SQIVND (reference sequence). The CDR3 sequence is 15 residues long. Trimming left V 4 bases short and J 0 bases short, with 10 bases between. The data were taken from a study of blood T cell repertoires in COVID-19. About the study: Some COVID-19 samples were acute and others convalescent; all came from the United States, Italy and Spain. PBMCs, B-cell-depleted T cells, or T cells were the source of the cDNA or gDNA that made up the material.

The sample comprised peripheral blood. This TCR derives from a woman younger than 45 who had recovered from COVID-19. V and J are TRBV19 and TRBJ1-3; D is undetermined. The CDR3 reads CASSRSWSSGNTIYF. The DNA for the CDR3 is TGTGCCAGTAGTAGGTCCTGGAGCTCTGGAAACACCATATATTTT.